Listed below are T cell receptor beta chains from one sample, sequenced in a study of Tregs in tolerant kidney transplant recipients. No antigen has been assigned to these receptors. Profiled with immunoSEQ multiplex PCR; TCRdb holds only in-frame clones, not every one. The table lists 10,000 to 11,000 clones, around 91% of them singletons. The material was Tregs from blood cultured with allogeneic cells, obtained before the transplant. The receptor set was obtained from a human patient who received a combined kidney and bone marrow transplant. CDR3s include the opening cysteine and the closing phenylalanine or tryptophan.

CDR3aa: CASSMPDFVTEAFF; v_gene: TRBV19; j_gene: TRBJ1-1
CDR3aa: CASSLPNQPQHF; v_gene: TRBV7-6; j_gene: TRBJ1-5
CDR3aa: CASSSPSGPYEQYF; v_gene: TRBV11-2; j_gene: TRBJ2-7
CDR3aa: CASSWGFDEQFF; v_gene: TRBV5-1; j_gene: TRBJ2-1
CDR3aa: CASAPSGMNTEAFF; v_gene: TRBV5-1; j_gene: TRBJ1-1
CDR3aa: CASSQESGGHQPQHF; v_gene: TRBV4-3; j_gene: TRBJ1-5
CDR3aa: CAWSRVFNEKLFF; v_gene: TRBV30; j_gene: TRBJ1-4
CDR3aa: CASSPGAGYEQYF; v_gene: TRBV18; j_gene: TRBJ2-7
CDR3aa: CASSPSTGGNNEQFF; v_gene: TRBV7-3; j_gene: TRBJ2-1
CDR3aa: CAIRDRVYNEQFF; v_gene: TRBV10-3; j_gene: TRBJ2-1
CDR3aa: CASSLGLLAKTQYF; v_gene: TRBV7-8; j_gene: TRBJ2-5
CDR3aa: CASRGTGYEKLFF; v_gene: TRBV2; j_gene: TRBJ1-4
CDR3aa: CAWSVVDPQIYGYTF; v_gene: TRBV30; j_gene: TRBJ1-2
CDR3aa: CASSIRRQNYGYTF; v_gene: TRBV19; j_gene: TRBJ1-2
CDR3aa: CASSSRGASGDLHYEQYF; v_gene: TRBV12-1; j_gene: TRBJ2-7
CDR3aa: CSVEISNSGDGSNQPQHF; v_gene: TRBV29-1; j_gene: TRBJ1-5
CDR3aa: CAWGQGTLNTEAFF; v_gene: TRBV30; j_gene: TRBJ1-1
CDR3aa: CASSHRLFSGSMVMTDTQYF; v_gene: TRBV4-3; j_gene: TRBJ2-3
CDR3aa: CASSPGTSGGTDTQYF; v_gene: TRBV18; j_gene: TRBJ2-3
CDR3aa: CASSYPRGGRIAQYF; v_gene: TRBV6-6; j_gene: TRBJ2-3
CDR3aa: CASSQDSSAQETQYF; v_gene: TRBV4-2; j_gene: TRBJ2-5
CDR3aa: CASSPWGIRAGFTDTQYF; v_gene: TRBV7-2; j_gene: TRBJ2-3
CDR3aa: CAWSGLGQGSYNEQFF; v_gene: TRBV30; j_gene: TRBJ2-1
CDR3aa: CASSFIYLGIYYGYTF; v_gene: TRBV5-8; j_gene: TRBJ1-2
CDR3aa: CASSATGTGGWGANVLTF; v_gene: TRBV5-1; j_gene: TRBJ2-6
CDR3aa: CASSLQGAREKLFF; v_gene: TRBV19; j_gene: TRBJ1-4
CDR3aa: CASSLEFRGTDTQYF; v_gene: TRBV7-2; j_gene: TRBJ2-3
CDR3aa: CASSQSTDRMLPYEQYF; v_gene: TRBV23-1; j_gene: NA
CDR3aa: CASSPGLAGAYEQYF; v_gene: TRBV7-3; j_gene: TRBJ2-7
CDR3aa: CASSPQGVMNTEAFF; v_gene: TRBV9; j_gene: TRBJ1-1
CDR3aa: CASSRGQGNAYEQYF; v_gene: TRBV11-1; j_gene: TRBJ2-7
CDR3aa: CASSLVVAGGNEQFF; v_gene: TRBV5-1; j_gene: TRBJ2-1
CDR3aa: CASSQTGPQPQHF; v_gene: TRBV6-6; j_gene: TRBJ1-5
CDR3aa: CASSVRGAGTDTQYF; v_gene: TRBV5-1; j_gene: TRBJ2-3
CDR3aa: CASSGRRPNTEAFF; v_gene: TRBV27; j_gene: TRBJ1-1
CDR3aa: CATSRSRAEAFF; v_gene: TRBV15; j_gene: TRBJ1-1
CDR3aa: CASSFADPFYGYTF; v_gene: TRBV7-2; j_gene: TRBJ1-2
CDR3aa: CASSLNERNQPQHF; v_gene: TRBV27; j_gene: TRBJ1-5
CDR3aa: CSARREKLFF; v_gene: TRBV20-1; j_gene: TRBJ1-4
CDR3aa: CASSPNRGVSSTDTQYF; v_gene: TRBV7-9; j_gene: TRBJ2-3
CDR3aa: CASSLARIAGNTIYF; v_gene: TRBV7-2; j_gene: TRBJ1-3
CDR3aa: CATTPDRETQYF; v_gene: TRBV15; j_gene: TRBJ2-5
CDR3aa: CASRPGPDLRNEKLFF; v_gene: TRBV2; j_gene: TRBJ1-4
CDR3aa: CASTPGLIYEQYF; v_gene: TRBV7-6; j_gene: TRBJ2-7
CDR3aa: CASSLGSETQYF; v_gene: TRBV5-1; j_gene: TRBJ2-5
CDR3aa: CASSPPSGGTTDTQYF; v_gene: TRBV7-2; j_gene: TRBJ2-3
CDR3aa: CASSLDRDEQYF; v_gene: TRBV7-9; j_gene: TRBJ2-7
CDR3aa: CASSLYTGELFF; v_gene: TRBV5-5; j_gene: TRBJ2-2
CDR3aa: CASSVDRGNYGYTF; v_gene: TRBV5-1; j_gene: TRBJ1-2
CDR3aa: CASSLGARNTEAFF; v_gene: TRBV5-1; j_gene: TRBJ1-1
CDR3aa: CAISTRNYEQYF; v_gene: TRBV10-3; j_gene: TRBJ2-7
CDR3aa: CASSLARGVGRETQYF; v_gene: TRBV7-8; j_gene: TRBJ2-5
CDR3aa: CASSLQGATGNTIYF; v_gene: TRBV11-2; j_gene: TRBJ1-3
CDR3aa: CASSLARTSGQETQYF; v_gene: TRBV7-2; j_gene: TRBJ2-5
CDR3aa: CASSPGQGSTDTQYF; v_gene: TRBV11-3; j_gene: TRBJ2-3
CDR3aa: CATRQYSYEQYF; v_gene: TRBV21-1; j_gene: NA
CDR3aa: CASSPNIQGRETQYF; v_gene: TRBV18; j_gene: TRBJ2-5